Described below is a single T cell receptor beta chain sequence and its context. Antigen: not known. The source of the sample is a study of T cell responses to AZD1222 COVID-19 vaccine. Overall study findings and caveats: White British ancestry dominated among donors, who included more females, and clonal diversity was possibly underestimated. None of the repertoires were sampled until the peak T cell response had passed.

V was clipped by 3 bases and J by 0 bases; unmatched bases: 9. Germline V gives CDR1 LGHDT, CDR2 YNNKEL (reference sequence). The CDR3 extends over 18 amino acids. Profiled with immunoSEQ multiplex PCR; TCRdb holds only in-frame clones, not every one. The table has 100,000 or so clones, around 90% seen once. Sequenced material: peripheral blood, taken 28 days after the second AZD1222 dose. V gene TRBV3-1 (or the pseudogene TRBV3-2) combines with J gene TRBJ2-1, with 9 positions matching TRBD2. The source of this sequence is an adult who received the AZD1222 COVID-19 vaccine. The CDR3 region is CASSHRVRLAVSYNEQFF. In DNA form, the CDR3 reads TGTGCCAGCAGCCACCGTGTGCGACTAGCGGTCTCCTACAATGAGCAGTTCTTC.